The 25 T cell receptor beta chains below come from one sample, sequenced in a study of T cell changes during pregnancy in multiple sclerosis. Libraries were prepared by immunoSEQ multiplex PCR; TCRdb keeps only in-frame clonotypes and omits some of them. The table includes 30,000 to 40,000 clones, about 90% detected once. The input for sequencing was CD4+ T cells from peripheral blood mononuclear cells, taken in the third trimester of pregnancy. These receptors came from a female donor in good health, enrolled as a control in a pregnancy study.

This clone is medium-sized in the sample. The V call is TRBV6-5, the J call TRBJ1-1; D is unclear. Germline CDR1 MNHEY, CDR2 SVGAGI. Trimming shortened V by 2 bases and J by 2 bases, and 6 bases separated the two germline ends. This CDR3 is built from 13 residues. CDR3 loop: CASSYELNTEAFF. The CDR3 coding sequence is TGTGCCAGCAGTTACGAGCTCAACACTGAAGCTTTCTTT.

The chain couples TRBV30 to TRBJ1-6; tentative D call: TRBD1 (5 bases). CDR3 size: 15 residues. Between the trimmed V and J ends, which lost 6 bases and 8 bases, there was a span of 20 bases. Germline CDR1 and CDR2: GTSNPN and SVGIG (reference sequence). CDR3 residues: CACPIGGFLDSPLHF. The CDR3 DNA sequence: TGTGCCTGTCCGATCGGGGGTTTTTTGGATTCACCCCTCCACTTT.

The rearrangement uses TRBV5-1 and TRBJ1-6; D possibly corresponds to TRBD1 (5 bases). CDR1 and CDR2 from the germline V gene are SGHRS and YFSETQ. V lost 0 bases and J lost 7, with 8 bases in between. The CDR3 runs to 14 residues. CDR3 residues: CASSLEGQNSPLHF. In nucleotides, the CDR3 is TGCGCCAGCAGCTTGGAGGGGCAAAATTCACCCCTCCACTTT.

J is TRBJ1-1 and V is TRBV6-1; D unclear. CDR3 length equals 12 residues. The germline V gene has CDR1 MNHNS and CDR2 SASEGT. Deletions cut 6 bases from V and 8 bases from J, with 13 bases between. The CDR3 protein is CASSPWREEAFF. CDR3 nucleotides: TGTGCCAGCAGCCCATGGAGGGAAGAAGCTTTCTTT.

J is TRBJ2-1 and V is TRBV7-9; 7 nucleotides line up with TRBD2. Trimming took 1 base from V and 6 from J; bases not matched to a gene: 6. Germline V gene sequence: CDR1 SEHNR, CDR2 FQNEAQ (reference sequence). CDR3 size: 15 residues. CDR3 nucleotide sequence: TGTGCCAGCAGCTTAGTTTCCGCGGGAGTCAATGAGCAGTTCTTC. It is translated as CASSLVSAGVNEQFF.

The gene calls are TRBV29-1 and TRBJ2-5; 10 bases line up with TRBD2. V shed 4 bases and J 3 bases; nucleotides not matched to a gene: 5. The CDR3 sequence is 14 residues long. The germline V gene encodes CDR1 SQVTM and CDR2 ANQGSEA. Written as DNA, the CDR3 is TGCAGCGTTGCTAGGACTAGCGGAGAAGAGACCCAGTACTTC. It codes for CSVARTSGEETQYF.

The chain carries TRBV18 and TRBJ2-5; 13 positions match TRBD2. Germline lookup yields CDR1 KGHSH and CDR2 LQKENI. The ends lost 2 bases at V and 0 bases at J; junction bases unmatched: 3. The CDR3 length is 17 residues. CDR3 DNA sequence: TGTGCCAGCTCACCAACCGGGACTAGCGGGGACCAAGAGACCCAGTACTTC. Translated: CASSPTGTSGDQETQYF.

The chain is built from TRBV6-1 and TRBJ1-2; D perhaps matches TRBD1 (6 bases). The V end was cut by 6 bases, the J end by 6 bases, with 14 bases between. Germline loops: CDR1 MNHNS, CDR2 SASEGT. This CDR3 is built from 13 residues. The CDR3 DNA is TGTGCCAGCAGGATTGACTGGACAGATGGCTACACCTTC. Amino acids: CASRIDWTDGYTF.

The chain uses TRBV5-8 and TRBJ2-3; TRBD1 agrees at 8 bases. CDR1 and CDR2 (germline): SGHTS, YDEGEE. V was clipped by 2 bases and J by 3 bases; unmatched bases: 5. The CDR3 has 15 amino acids. The CDR3 region is CASSLAQGVTDTQYF. The CDR3 DNA is TGTGCCAGCAGCTTAGCACAGGGGGTTACAGATACGCAGTATTTT.

V usage is TRBV28 and J usage is TRBJ1-2; 8 bases align to TRBD1. The germline CDR1 and CDR2 sequences are MDHEN and SYDVKM. J was trimmed by 7 bases and V by 5 bases; bases with no gene match: 9. The CDR3 is 14 amino acids. The CDR3 DNA is TGTGCCAGCAGTCCCCCGGACAGGGATGGTGGCTACACCTTC. It is translated as CASSPPDRDGGYTF.

V gene TRBV7-9 combines with J gene TRBJ2-3, with a tentative D call TRBD2 (6 bases). V lost 5 bases and J lost 0, with 9 bases in between. CDR1 is SEHNR and CDR2 is FQNEAQ in the germline V gene (reference sequence). The CDR3 spans 14 residues. This CDR3 reads CASSVGGSTDTQYF. The CDR3 DNA follows: TGTGCCAGCAGCGTCGGGGGAAGCACAGATACGCAGTATTTT.

This clone was seen a few times. V usage is TRBV7-2 and J usage is TRBJ1-5, with 7 bases aligning to TRBD1. Germline values: CDR1 SGHTA, CDR2 FQGNSA. The CDR3 has 14 residues. V lost 5 bases to trimming and J lost 7 bases; unmatched junction nucleotides: 8. DNA for the CDR3: TGTGCCAGCAGCGCAACAGGGGTACGGCAGCCCCAGCATTTT. It is translated as CASSATGVRQPQHF.

V and J are TRBV6-5 and TRBJ1-5; TRBD1 matches 8 bases. Germline trimming cut 6 bases from V and 3 bases from J; bases unmatched to any gene: 7. The CDR3 length is 15 residues. Germline V gene data show CDR1 as MNHEY and CDR2 as SVGAGI. The DNA of the CDR3 is TGTGCCAGCAGCCCCGGACAGGGATTCAATCAGCCCCAGCATTTT. It codes for CASSPGQGFNQPQHF.

This clone is a singleton in its sample. This sequence joins TRBV11-1 and TRBJ2-7, with D maybe TRBD1 (5 bases). Germline V gives CDR1 SGHAT, CDR2 FQDESV (reference sequence). V was shortened by 0 bases and J by 3 bases, with 9 bases between the two germline ends. The CDR3 contains 14 residues. The CDR3 reads CASSLASQGYEQYF. DNA for the CDR3: TGTGCCAGCAGCTTAGCGTCGCAGGGCTACGAGCAGTACTTC.

V usage is TRBV18 and J usage is TRBJ2-1; 8 nucleotides agree with TRBD2. The CDR3 contains 16 residues. Per the germline V gene, CDR1 is KGHSH and CDR2 is LQKENI. The V and J ends lost 3 bases and 6 bases, in that order; junction bases with no gene match: 10. The CDR3 nucleotides read TGTGCCAGCTCACCGCTGGGGCGGGAGGACCGCAATGAGCAGTTCTTC. As protein: CASSPLGREDRNEQFF.

The rearrangement uses TRBV30 and TRBJ2-2; 7 nucleotides align to TRBD2. With V trimmed by 4 bases and J by 3 bases, 8 bases remained unmatched. This CDR3 has 15 amino acids. Germline values: CDR1 GTSNPN, CDR2 SVGIG (reference sequence). This chain's CDR3 is CAWIAGPYYTGELFF. CDR3 DNA: TGTGCCTGGATAGCGGGCCCATATTACACCGGGGAGCTGTTTTTT.

The J gene is TRBJ2-1, the V gene TRBV9, with TRBD1 matching over 8 bases. This CDR3 has 15 amino acids. Germline V lookup: CDR1 SGDLS, CDR2 YYNGEE. With 2 bases clipped from V and 6 bases from J, the junction kept 7 bases outside the gene matches. The CDR3 nucleotides read TGTGCCAGCAGCGTTATAGGACAGGGATTCAATGAGCAGTTCTTC. Translated: CASSVIGQGFNEQFF.

The CDR3 sequence: CASSGAGVGYTF. The CDR3 nucleotides are TGTGCCAGCAGTGGGGCAGGGGTTGGCTACACCTTC. V gene TRBV2 combines with J gene TRBJ1-2; D possibly corresponds to TRBD1 (6 bases). Trimming shortened V by 4 bases and J by 7 bases, and 10 bases separated the two germline ends. This CDR3 contains 12 residues. Germline V gene lookup returns CDR1 SNHLY and CDR2 FYNNEI.

The sample holds a few counts of this clone. The chain employs TRBV6-1 and TRBJ1-2; weak D call: TRBD1 (5 bases). Germline-derived CDR1 and CDR2 are MNHNS and SASEGT. The V end lost 8 bases, the J end lost 7 bases, and 20 bases lay between the germline ends. CDR3 size: 14 residues. The CDR3 loop is CASSPTDLFPGYTF. DNA of the CDR3: TGTGCCAGCTCACCGACAGACCTCTTTCCTGGCTACACCTTC.

The chain couples TRBV9 to TRBJ2-5; the match to TRBD1 covers 8 bases. The CDR3 consists of 16 residues. Trimming removed 3 bases from V and 4 bases from J; junction bases left unmatched: 11. Germline V gives CDR1 SGDLS, CDR2 YYNGEE. CDR3 in DNA: TGTGCCAGCAGCGCCTCCCAGGGGGCGGGGCGAGAGACCCAGTACTTC. Amino acid sequence: CASSASQGAGRETQYF.

The V and J genes are TRBV5-4 and TRBJ2-3, with TRBD2 matching over 13 bases. The germline V gene encodes CDR1 SGHNT and CDR2 YYREEE (reference sequence). This CDR3 has 19 amino acids. V shed 5 bases and J 0 bases; nucleotides not matched to a gene: 12. CDR3 DNA sequence: TGTGCCAGCAGTTATCGAACCGGGACTAGCGGGGTTAGCACAGATACGCAGTATTTT. Its translation: CASSYRTGTSGVSTDTQYF. Complete variable domain (other parts from reference TRBV5-4 and TRBJ2-3): ETGVTQSPTHLIKTRGQQVTLRCSSQSGHNTVSWYQQALGQGPQFIFQYYREEENGRGNFPPRFSGLQFPNYSSELNVNALELDDSALYLCASSYRTGTSGVSTDTQYFGPGTRLTVL.

CDR3 residues: CASSGGVSTEAFF. CDR3 sequence (DNA): TGTGCCTCGTCAGGCGGGGTATCCACTGAAGCTTTCTTT. The chain carries TRBV19 and TRBJ1-1; D remains ambiguous. The germline CDR1 and CDR2 sequences are LNHDA and SQIVND (reference sequence). Trimming took off 11 bases at V and 4 bases at J, with 17 bases between the two ends. CDR3 size: 13 residues.

The chain combines TRBV7-8 with TRBJ1-4; D may be TRBD1 (6 bases). This CDR3 spans 13 amino acids. V gave up 3 bases and J gave up 6 bases, with 8 bases separating them. CDR1 is SGHVS, CDR2 FQNEAQ, per germline. The CDR3 coding sequence is TGTGCCAGCAGCTTGGACAGACATGAAAAACTGTTTTTT. Amino acid sequence: CASSLDRHEKLFF.

The rearrangement links TRBV28 to TRBJ1-1; D remains unclear. CDR1 MDHEN and CDR2 SYDVKM come from the germline V gene. V was pared by 4 bases and J by 4 bases, with 7 bases between. The CDR3 covers 12 residues. CDR3 amino acids: CASSSEGTEAFF. The CDR3 bases are TGTGCCAGCAGTTCGGAGGGCACTGAAGCTTTCTTT.

The chain uses TRBV19 and TRBJ1-4; D may be TRBD1 (5 bases). Germline V gene lookup returns CDR1 LNHDA and CDR2 SQIVND (reference sequence). The V and J ends lost 3 bases and 4 bases respectively, with 12 bases between them. This CDR3 comprises 15 residues. For the CDR3, the DNA is TGTGCCAGTAGTATGGGTGACAGCCTTAATGAAAAACTGTTTTTT. The encoded protein is CASSMGDSLNEKLFF.